This TCR beta chain was obtained from a study of CD8+ T cells in alopecia areata. CDR1 and CDR2 (germline): SGHRS, YFSETQ. Trimming pared 0 bases from V and 5 bases from J, leaving 9 bases between. The length of the CDR3 is 13 residues. The authors extracted RNA and reverse transcribed it into cDNA as the sequencing template. TCRdb's copy holds only in-frame clones and misses some; the assay was immunoSEQ multiplex PCR. The sample records about 130,000 clones, about 57% being singletons. This clone has just a few counts. The sequencing here drew on CD4+ T cells sorted from blood, taken at week 0. The V and J genes are TRBV5-1 and TRBJ2-7, with D tentatively TRBD1 or TRBD2 (5 bases each). The receptor was isolated from a human donor with alopecia areata. The CDR3 DNA sequence: TGCGCCAGCAGCTTGGCCTGGGACGACGAGCAGTACTTC. Protein sequence: CASSLAWDDEQYF.